This T cell receptor beta chain was retrieved from a study of neurological immune-mediated disorders. CDR3 length: 12 residues. Germline V gene data show CDR1 as LGHDT and CDR2 as YNNKEL (reference sequence). A remark on this clonotype: A much bigger clone sits one base away, suggesting this may be a read error.

TCRdb independently ran MiXCR on the 5' RACE reads; one entry per CDR3 protein. Of 50,000 or so distinct CDR3 sequences in the sample, about 3% were seen once. The chain links TRBV3-1 to TRBJ1-3, with D possibly matching TRBD1 (6 bases). Specimen: PBMCs. The receptor was isolated from a man in his forties with multiple sclerosis. CDR3 in amino acids: CASRATGKTIYF. Written as DNA, the CDR3 is TGTGCCAGCAGGGCGACAGGAAAAACCATATATTTT.